This T cell receptor beta chain originates from a study of blood T cells in healthy people across ages. They isolated at least 6.5 million PBMCs from each sample. The germline CDR1 and CDR2 sequences are SGHTA and FQGNSA. This CDR3 has 15 residues. V lost 1 base, J lost 11 bases, and 10 bases stayed unmatched. This clonotype has a count of ten or more. Its antigen is undetermined. Together with a sample-barcoded 5' primer, a J-beta primer mix was included in a second PCR lasting about 7 to 11 cycles. TCRdb itself ran the 5' RACE reads through MiXCR, one entry per CDR3 protein. The sample comprises about 1.1 million distinct CDR3 sequences, around two fifths of which are singletons, and 10% to 15% rests with the top ten. Study-level points and caveats: Unknown donor CMV status possibly confounded expanded clonotype changes. Researchers said unsorted PBMCs prevented a conclusive naive versus antigen-experienced comparison.

The V gene is TRBV7-2, the J gene TRBJ2-5; 10 nucleotides line up with TRBD2. This TCR came from a man aged 18 to 29 in good health. The sample taken for sequencing was blood. CDR3: CASSLGTSGNNEQYF. CDR3 nucleotide sequence: TGTGCCAGCAGCTTAGGGACTAGCGGTAACAATGAGCAGTACTTC.